The sequence of this T cell receptor beta chain was determined in a study of CD8+ T cells in alopecia areata. Treatment meaning: oral pan-JAK inhibitor, 5-10 mg twice daily. Germline V lookup: CDR1 SGHDN, CDR2 FVKESK. V dropped 0 bases and J dropped 15 bases, with 12 bases sitting between them. The CDR3 extends over 12 amino acids. This clone was counted once. What it binds is unknown. RNA extraction and reverse transcription yielded cDNA as sequencing template. The data were produced by immunoSEQ multiplex PCR, yet TCRdb's version contains in-frame clones alone and is incomplete. The sample shows 170,000 or so clones, around 60% of them seen only once. Findings of the study overall: TCRs were shared less clearly across patients than in mice, possibly for HLA-related reasons.

This TCR derives from a human donor with alopecia areata. The input for sequencing was CD8+ T cells sorted from blood, taken at week 24, from a patient treated with tofacitinib. The chain uses TRBV14 and TRBJ2-4; D unclear. CDR3 protein: CASSQDFRLLYF. CDR3 DNA sequence: TGTGCCAGCAGCCAAGATTTCAGGCTTTTGTACTTC. Variable domain in full (rest from reference TRBV14 and TRBJ2-4): EAGVTQFPSHSVIEKGQTVTLRCDPISGHDNLYWYRRVMGKEIKFLLHFVKESKQDESGMPNNRFLAERTGGTYSTLKVQPAELEDSGVYFCASSQDFRLLYFGAGTRLSVL.